What follows describes a single T cell receptor (beta chain). Its specificity is unknown. Primers: 60 Vbeta forward and 13 Jbeta reverse. In the source study's methods: Later, an analysis found some 80 million unique TCR beta chains, and approximately 10 million of these were shared. This table comes from immunoSEQ multiplex PCR, and its TCRdb copy is limited to in-frame clones, with some not included. V, J and clone size reflect that table, while D and trimming were determined from the DNA. The sample includes 180,000 or so clones, 75% to 90% of them seen just once. The data were taken from a study of cytomegalovirus exposure and HLA in healthy donors. Study-level results: A few CMV-associated chains proved CMV antigen-specific in vitro. Listed as cytomegalovirus-associated were approximately 160 TCR beta chains.

Sequencing used PBMCs. The receptor was derived from a woman aged 25 to 39 in good health and CMV-seronegative.

Written as DNA, the CDR3 is TGTGCCAGCAGCAAGAATGATTACAGCACCGGGGAGCTGTTTTTT. Protein product: CASSKNDYSTGELFF. The chain links TRBV9 to TRBJ2-2; D uncertain. The ends were cut back, 4 bases at V and 4 bases at J, with 14 bases in the middle. CDR1 SGDLS and CDR2 YYNGEE come from the germline V gene. This CDR3 region has 15 residues.